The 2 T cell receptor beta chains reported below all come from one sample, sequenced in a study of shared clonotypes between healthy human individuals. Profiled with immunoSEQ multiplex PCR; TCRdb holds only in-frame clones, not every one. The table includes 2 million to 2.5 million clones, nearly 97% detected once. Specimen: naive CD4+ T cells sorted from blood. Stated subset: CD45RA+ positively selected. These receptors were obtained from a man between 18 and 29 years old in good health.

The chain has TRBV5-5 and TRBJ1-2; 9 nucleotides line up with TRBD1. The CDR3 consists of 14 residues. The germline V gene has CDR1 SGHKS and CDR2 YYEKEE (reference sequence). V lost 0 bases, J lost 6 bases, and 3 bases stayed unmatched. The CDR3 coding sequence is TGTGCCAGCAGCTTGGAGGACAGGGGAAATGGCTACACCTTC. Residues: CASSLEDRGNGYTF.

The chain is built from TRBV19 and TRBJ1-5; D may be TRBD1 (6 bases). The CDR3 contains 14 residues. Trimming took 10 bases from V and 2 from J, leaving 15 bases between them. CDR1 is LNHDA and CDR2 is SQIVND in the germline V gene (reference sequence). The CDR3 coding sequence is TGTGCCACCTCGTGGGGGCGCGGCAATCAGCCCCAGCATTTT. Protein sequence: CATSWGRGNQPQHF.